The 28 T cell receptor beta chains presented below share a single source sample, sequenced in a study of blood T cell repertoires in COVID-19. The repertoire was sequenced with immunoSEQ multiplex PCR; TCRdb's copy has only in-frame clones and lacks some. The data hold approximately 240,000 clones, with approximately 84% observed a single time. Sequenced input: peripheral blood. Every receptor here comes from a woman in her sixties with acute or convalescent COVID-19.

The chain combines TRBV7-2 with TRBJ2-4; maybe TRBD2 (5 bases). The CDR3 extends over 13 amino acids. Trimming shortened V by 5 bases and J by 9 bases, and 14 bases separated the two germline ends. Germline V gene lookup returns CDR1 SGHTA and CDR2 FQGNSA. The CDR3 reads CASSPDWASIQYF. In DNA form, the CDR3 reads TGTGCCAGCAGCCCGGACTGGGCCAGCATTCAGTACTTC.

The chain joins TRBV19 to TRBJ1-4; 10 bases fit TRBD1. Germline V gives CDR1 LNHDA, CDR2 SQIVND (reference sequence). J lost 9 bases, V lost 4 bases, and 5 bases had no gene match. The CDR3 totals 14 residues. The CDR3 DNA follows: TGTGCCAGTAGTACGGGACAGGGGCGGAAAAAACTGTTTTTT. Its protein is CASSTGQGRKKLFF.

This chain links TRBV14 with TRBJ2-5, with D hard to call. CDR3 length equals 12 residues. Germline V lookup: CDR1 SGHDN, CDR2 FVKESK. Trimming pared 2 bases from V and 2 bases from J, leaving 3 bases between. CDR3 in DNA: TGTGCCAGCAGCCAATATCAAGAGACCCAGTACTTC. Protein product: CASSQYQETQYF. Filled out from reference TRBV14 and TRBJ2-5, the complete variable domain reads EAGVTQFPSHSVIEKGQTVTLRCDPISGHDNLYWYRRVMGKEIKFLLHFVKESKQDESGMPNNRFLAERTGGTYSTLKVQPAELEDSGVYFCASSQYQETQYFGPGTRLLVL.

The chain carries TRBV5-1 and TRBJ1-2; the D gene is possibly TRBD1 (5 bases). This CDR3 has 16 amino acids. The ends were cut back, 5 bases at V and 0 bases at J, with 17 bases in the middle. Germline values: CDR1 SGHRS, CDR2 YFSETQ. CDR3 region: CASRSADGGTNYGYTF. The DNA of the CDR3 is TGCGCCAGCAGATCAGCGGATGGGGGGACTAACTATGGCTACACCTTC.

The V and J genes are TRBV2 and TRBJ1-4, with unresolved D. Trimming took off 4 bases at V and 4 bases at J, with 4 bases between the two ends. CDR1 and CDR2 from the germline V gene are SNHLY and FYNNEI. This CDR3 region has 12 residues. CDR3 DNA: TGTGCCAGCAGTGTCGGTAATGAAAAACTGTTTTTT. Translated: CASSVGNEKLFF.

This sequence joins TRBV30 and TRBJ1-2; no clear D gene. CDR1 and CDR2 (germline): GTSNPN, SVGIG (reference sequence). V gave up 3 bases and J gave up 3 bases, with 5 bases separating them. CDR3 length: 11 amino acids. The CDR3, as DNA: TGTGCCTGGAGAGAGGACTATGGCTACACCTTC. Translating gives CAWREDYGYTF.

The gene calls are TRBV6-6 and TRBJ1-3, with 7 positions matching TRBD1. CDR3 length: 13 amino acids. Germline assignment: CDR1 MNHNY and CDR2 SVGAGI (reference sequence). After removal of 5 bases from V and 2 bases from J, the junction contained 0 bases not matched to a gene. This CDR3 is CASSQGAGNTIYF. The CDR3 DNA sequence: TGTGCCAGCAGTCAGGGGGCTGGAAACACCATATATTTT.

The chain carries TRBV19 and TRBJ1-2, with 7 bases identical to TRBD1. V shed 7 bases and J 2 bases; nucleotides not matched to a gene: 10. The germline CDR1 and CDR2 sequences are LNHDA and SQIVND (reference sequence). The CDR3 is 15 amino acids. The DNA for the CDR3 is TGTGCCAGTAAGGACAGGAGATTAGAGAACTATGGCTACACCTTC. Translation gives CASKDRRLENYGYTF.

The rearrangement links TRBV5-1 to TRBJ2-7; TRBD2 matches at 8 bases. The CDR3 contains 16 residues. Trimming removed 1 base from V and 1 base from J; junction bases left unmatched: 7. Germline V gene sequence: CDR1 SGHRS, CDR2 YFSETQ. This CDR3 reads CASSLRPSGGSYEQYF. The CDR3 region has the DNA TGCGCCAGCAGCTTGAGGCCCAGCGGGGGTTCCTACGAGCAGTACTTC.

This chain uses TRBV3-1 (or the pseudogene TRBV3-2) with TRBJ2-7, with 7 bases identical to TRBD1. V trimming: 5 bases; J trimming: 6 bases; junction bases outside the gene matches: 10. The CDR3 contains 14 residues. CDR1 is LGHDT, CDR2 YNNKEL, per germline (reference sequence). CDR3 loop: CASSYRGNQGEQYF. The CDR3 DNA follows: TGTGCCAGCAGCTACAGGGGAAACCAGGGCGAGCAGTACTTC.

With regard to this clone: A clone one base away is much larger, so this may be a read error. This rearrangement joins TRBV7-3 to TRBJ1-1, with a possible D match to TRBD1 (5 bases). Between the trimmed V and J ends, which lost 2 bases and 1 base, there was a span of 5 bases. The CDR3 spans 13 residues. Germline V CDR1 and CDR2: SGHTA, FQGTGA. CDR3 DNA sequence: TGTGCCAGCAGCTTACAGGGGAACACTGAAGCTTTCTTT. It specifies CASSLQGNTEAFF.

This chain links TRBV6-4 with TRBJ2-7; D unresolved. Germline V gene data show CDR1 as MRHNA and CDR2 as SNTAGT. The CDR3 consists of 9 residues. V dropped 7 bases and J dropped 7 bases, with 5 bases sitting between them. The CDR3 coding sequence is TGTGCCAGCATCCGGGAGCAGTACTTC. As protein: CASIREQYF.

The CDR3 loop is CASSPRGLERDTQYF. In DNA, the CDR3 is TGTGCCAGCAGTCCGAGAGGTCTGGAGAGGGATACGCAGTATTTT. This chain links TRBV27 with TRBJ2-3; D remains unclear. In germline, CDR1 is MNHEY, CDR2 SMNVEV (reference sequence). Trimming shortened V by 5 bases and J by 6 bases, and 18 bases separated the two germline ends. CDR3 length: 15 residues.

The chain has TRBV7-8 and TRBJ1-2; D unclear. Germline CDR1 SGHVS, CDR2 FQNEAQ. This CDR3 has 12 amino acids. Trimming removed 5 bases from V and 3 bases from J, with 7 bases in between. CDR3 loop: CASSPGYYGYTF. CDR3 bases: TGTGCCAGCAGCCCGGGGTACTATGGCTACACCTTC.

Only a few counts were recorded for this clone. The CDR3 spells CASRPGYSNQPQHF. The CDR3 coding sequence is TGTGCCAGCAGGCCAGGCTATAGCAATCAGCCCCAGCATTTT. The V gene is TRBV6-5, the J gene TRBJ1-5; no clear D gene. This CDR3 contains 14 residues. V was trimmed by 6 bases and J by 0 bases, leaving 9 bases between them. Germline V gene sequence: CDR1 MNHEY, CDR2 SVGAGI.

The sample holds one count of this clone. The chain uses TRBV7-9 and TRBJ1-1; a possible D gene is TRBD1 (6 bases). Per the germline V gene, CDR1 is SEHNR and CDR2 is FQNEAQ (reference sequence). This CDR3 region has 14 residues. Trimming left V 3 bases short and J 1 base short, with 9 bases between. The CDR3: CASSFGQPNTEAFF. The CDR3 bases are TGTGCCAGCAGCTTTGGACAGCCGAACACTGAAGCTTTCTTT.

The CDR3 loop is CASSPRVNTEAFF. The DNA of the CDR3 is TGTGCCAGCAGCCCTCGGGTGAACACTGAAGCTTTCTTT. V is TRBV5-4 and J is TRBJ1-1; D not certain. The germline CDR1 and CDR2 sequences are SGHNT and YYREEE (reference sequence). The CDR3 loop spans 13 amino acids. V was shortened by 4 bases and J by 0 bases, with 7 bases between the two germline ends.

Only one count was recorded for this clone. V usage is TRBV5-4 and J usage is TRBJ1-2, with D maybe TRBD1 (6 bases). Trimming pared 0 bases from V and 4 bases from J, leaving 10 bases between. The germline gives CDR1 SGHNT, CDR2 YYREEE (reference sequence). The CDR3 runs 14 residues. CDR3 coding DNA: TGTGCCAGCAGCTTGGATGGGGGCCCCTATGGCTACACCTTC. It codes for CASSLDGGPYGYTF.

The chain combines TRBV11-3 with TRBJ2-3; D not certain. Germline V gene lookup returns CDR1 SGHNT and CDR2 YENEEA. This CDR3 comprises 13 residues. Trimming pared 1 base from V and 3 bases from J, leaving 5 bases between. The chain's CDR3 is CASSLGATDTQYF. The CDR3 DNA sequence: TGTGCCAGCAGCTTAGGAGCAACAGATACGCAGTATTTT.

This clone was counted once. This rearrangement joins TRBV5-1 to TRBJ2-5, with a weak D call TRBD2 (6 bases). The germline V gene encodes CDR1 SGHRS and CDR2 YFSETQ. The V end lost 2 bases, the J end lost 4 bases, and 12 bases lay between the germline ends. The CDR3 contains 14 residues. The CDR3 DNA reads as TGCGCCAGCAGCTTCGGAGGGAACGGAGAGACCCAGTACTTC. Amino acid sequence: CASSFGGNGETQYF.

The chain employs TRBV25-1 and TRBJ2-5; D gene uncertain. The germline V gene encodes CDR1 MGHDK and CDR2 SYGVNS. The CDR3 length is 13 residues. Trimming removed 3 bases from V and 1 base from J, with 6 bases in between. This chain's CDR3 is CASSDLVQETQYF. Written as DNA, the CDR3 is TGTGCCAGCAGTGATCTAGTCCAAGAGACCCAGTACTTC.

This clone was observed a handful of times. V gene TRBV5-4 combines with J gene TRBJ2-3, with no clear D. There are 13 residues in the CDR3. V lost 4 bases, J lost 5 bases, and 11 bases lay in between. Germline values: CDR1 SGHNT, CDR2 YYREEE (reference sequence). DNA of the CDR3: TGTGCCAGCAGCACTTTAATCGGAGATACGCAGTATTTT. It translates to CASSTLIGDTQYF. The variable domain in full, with the rest retrieved from reference TRBV5-4 and TRBJ2-3, is ETGVTQSPTHLIKTRGQQVTLRCSSQSGHNTVSWYQQALGQGPQFIFQYYREEENGRGNFPPRFSGLQFPNYSSELNVNALELDDSALYLCASSTLIGDTQYFGPGTRLTVL.

V gene TRBV20-1 combines with J gene TRBJ2-5, with D maybe TRBD1 (5 bases). V was trimmed by 3 bases and J by 3 bases, leaving 11 bases between them. This CDR3 is 13 amino acids long. CDR1 is DFQATT, CDR2 SNEGSKA, per germline (reference sequence). The CDR3 DNA follows: TGCAGTGCTAGTCAGGGCGGTAAAGAGACCCAGTACTTC. As protein: CSASQGGKETQYF.

V is TRBV11-2 and J is TRBJ2-1, with TRBD2 as a possible D gene (5 bases). The CDR3 is 17 residues long. V lost 1 base and J lost 9, with 22 bases in between. The germline V gene encodes CDR1 SGHAT and CDR2 FQNNGV. The CDR3 bases are TGTGCCAGCAGCTTAGGTCGAGACGGGGTCCCGACGGTTGAGCAGTTCTTC. Translating it yields CASSLGRDGVPTVEQFF.

This clone was counted only a few times. The chain is built from TRBV5-1 and TRBJ1-4; TRBD1 might be the D (6 bases). The CDR3 loop spans 16 amino acids. V was clipped by 0 bases and J by 3 bases, with 12 bases between them. The V gene's germline CDR1 is SGHRS and CDR2 YFSETQ. The DNA of the CDR3 is TGCGCCAGCAGCTTGGCCGGGGGGGCAGCTAATGAAAAACTGTTTTTT. This codes for CASSLAGGAANEKLFF.

The genes are TRBV11-2 and TRBJ2-3, with D perhaps matching TRBD2 (5 bases). Germline-derived CDR1 and CDR2 are SGHAT and FQNNGV. The CDR3 sequence is 13 residues long. The V end lost 1 base, the J end lost 8 bases, and 10 bases lay between the germline ends. The CDR3 DNA reads as TGTGCCAGCAGCTTAGGAGCGGATCGTACGCAGTATTTT. Translated: CASSLGADRTQYF.

CDR3: CASSLGGWNTIYF. The CDR3 bases are TGTGCCAGCAGCCTAGGCGGGTGGAACACCATATATTTT. The chain carries TRBV12-3 or TRBV12-4 and TRBJ1-3; D not resolved. This CDR3 spans 13 amino acids. V lost 6 bases and J 7 bases, leaving 13 bases between the germline ends.

The chain combines TRBV15 with TRBJ2-1; the D is unclear. Trimming removed 0 bases from V and 1 base from J, with 4 bases in between. The germline gives CDR1 LNHNV, CDR2 YYDKDF (reference sequence). The CDR3 covers 14 residues. CDR3 DNA sequence: TGTGCCACCAGCAGAGATCTTTCCTACAATGAGCAGTTCTTC. It specifies CATSRDLSYNEQFF.